This TCR beta chain was sequenced during a study of T cell responses to AZD1222 COVID-19 vaccine. This clone came up once. Its specificity is not known. This sample also contains other DNA sequences that code for the same CDR3. Trimming pared 2 bases from V and 0 bases from J, leaving 13 bases between. The CDR3 loop spans 16 amino acids. Germline CDR1 reads MNHEY; CDR2 reads SVGAGI. Sequencing used immunoSEQ multiplex PCR; TCRdb keeps in-frame clones, though not all of them. The data show around 70,000 clones, 75% to 90% seen once. Notes on the study in general: Among those given AZD1222, only 5 to 7 were seropositive at baseline. Vaccine-associated CD4 TCRs ranged over spike, dominating at 160-218 and 743-854. Nearly half of unique spike-specific TCRs reportedly avoided B.1.351 and B.1.1.7 mutated regions. The repertoires were collected only after the peak T cell response.

The sequencing here drew on peripheral blood, taken on day 0 of AZD1222 vaccination. The receptor was derived from an adult in good health. The V and J genes are TRBV6-5 and TRBJ1-1; D ambiguous. DNA for the CDR3: TGTGCCAGCAGTTACGGGTCAGGAATAGTGAACACTGAAGCTTTCTTT. It yields the protein CASSYGSGIVNTEAFF.